The next 4 T cell receptor beta chains were all read from a single sample in a study of CD4 T cells in relation to SARS-CoV-2 and coronaviruses. The protocol was immunoSEQ multiplex PCR, while the TCRdb copy is restricted to in-frame clones and leaves out a portion. The sample records approximately 27,000 clones, 75% being singletons. Antigens of these TCRs are unknown. Unexposed donor CD4+ T cells date from about 2010-2019, before the COVID-19 pandemic. CD4+ T cells were isolated from the cells after nine to eleven days of culture. Sequenced material: CD4+ T cells from PBMCs, cultured in vitro. The receptors shown here come from a human donor in good health.

This clone came up once. The chain joins TRBV28 to TRBJ1-5, with a possible D match to TRBD1 (6 bases). This CDR3 is built from 15 residues. The germline V gene has CDR1 MDHEN and CDR2 SYDVKM. Trimming removed 5 bases at V and 7 bases at J, with 18 bases between. CDR3 DNA sequence: TGTGCCAGCAGTGTCCCTTCAGGGACACGGCAGCCCCAGCATTTT. Its protein is CASSVPSGTRQPQHF.

The V and J genes are TRBV9 and TRBJ1-2; TRBD1 aligns across 8 bases. There are 13 residues in the CDR3. V lost 3 bases to trimming and J lost 7 bases; unmatched junction nucleotides: 5. Germline V CDR1 and CDR2: SGDLS, YYNGEE. The DNA for the CDR3 is TGTGCCAGCAGCGACGGACAGGGAGGTGGCTACACCTTC. It specifies CASSDGQGGGYTF.

V gene TRBV27 combines with J gene TRBJ2-5; 10 bases agree with TRBD1. Germline lookup yields CDR1 MNHEY and CDR2 SMNVEV (reference sequence). With V trimmed by 5 bases and J by 6 bases, 15 bases remained unmatched. The CDR3 extends over 17 amino acids. The CDR3 nucleotides read TGTGCCAGCAGTACTAGACAGGGGGCGCTGGAAACGAAGACCCAGTACTTC. Protein: CASSTRQGALETKTQYF.

CDR3: CASSLVPGKDYEQYF. The CDR3 nucleotides are TGTGCCAGCAGCTTGGTCCCAGGGAAAGACTACGAGCAGTACTTC. The V and J genes are TRBV5-6 and TRBJ2-7, with D possibly being TRBD1 (5 bases). V lost 0 bases, J lost 3 bases, and 13 bases lay in between. CDR1 and CDR2 from the germline V gene are SGHDT and YYEEEE. The CDR3 loop spans 15 amino acids.